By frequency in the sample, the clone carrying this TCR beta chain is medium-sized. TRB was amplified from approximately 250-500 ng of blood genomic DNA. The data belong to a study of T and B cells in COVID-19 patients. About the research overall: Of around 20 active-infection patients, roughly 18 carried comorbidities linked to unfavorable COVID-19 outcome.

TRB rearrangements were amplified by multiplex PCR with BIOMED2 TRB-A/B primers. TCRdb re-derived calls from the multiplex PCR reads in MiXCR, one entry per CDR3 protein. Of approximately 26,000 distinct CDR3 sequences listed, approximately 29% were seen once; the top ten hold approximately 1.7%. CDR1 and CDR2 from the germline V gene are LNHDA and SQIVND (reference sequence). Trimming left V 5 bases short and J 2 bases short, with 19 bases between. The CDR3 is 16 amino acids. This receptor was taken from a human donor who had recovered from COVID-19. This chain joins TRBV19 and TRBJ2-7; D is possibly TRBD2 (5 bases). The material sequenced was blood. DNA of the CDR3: TGTGCCAGTAGTTCCCCTGGTGGGAGTGACGCCTACGAGCAGTACTTC. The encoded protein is CASSSPGGSDAYEQYF.